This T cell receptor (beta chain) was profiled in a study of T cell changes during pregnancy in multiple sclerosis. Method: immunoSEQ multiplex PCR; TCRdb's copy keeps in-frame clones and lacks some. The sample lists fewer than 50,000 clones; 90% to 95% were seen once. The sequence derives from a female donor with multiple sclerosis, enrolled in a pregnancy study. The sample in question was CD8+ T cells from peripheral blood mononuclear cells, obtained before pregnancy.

The CDR3 sequence is CASSSQIDTQYF. The CDR3 nucleotides are TGTGCCAGCAGTTCCCAGATAGATACGCAGTATTTT. The rearrangement joins TRBV28 to TRBJ2-3; D unresolved. With 4 bases removed from V and 5 bases from J, the gap between germline ends came to 7 bases. The germline CDR1 and CDR2 sequences are MDHEN and SYDVKM. The CDR3 covers 12 residues.